This T cell receptor beta chain was recorded in a study of Tregs in tolerant kidney transplant recipients. Study results and limitations: Changing PCR primers prevented nucleotide comparison between some patients' samples. Findings come from small patient numbers and require larger validation.

Mixed chimerism was transient after nonmyeloablative marrow transplants from related graft donors. Germline lookup yields CDR1 LNHDA and CDR2 SQIVND (reference sequence). V lost 6 bases, J lost 5 bases, and 13 bases lay in between. The CDR3 has 14 residues. On this clone: Its antigen is unknown.

Profiled with immunoSEQ multiplex PCR; TCRdb holds only in-frame clones, not every one. The sample records approximately 82,000 clones, 80% to 95% being singletons. The rearrangement links TRBV19 to TRBJ2-2, with a tentative D call TRBD1 (5 bases). This sequence originates from a human patient who received a combined kidney and bone marrow transplant. T cells may partly derive from the graft donor. Sequenced material: CD4+ T cells from blood (PBMCs), taken 12 months after the transplant. The CDR3 reads CASSWSDSTGELFF. CDR3 bases: TGTGCCAGTAGCTGGAGCGACAGTACCGGGGAGCTGTTTTTT.